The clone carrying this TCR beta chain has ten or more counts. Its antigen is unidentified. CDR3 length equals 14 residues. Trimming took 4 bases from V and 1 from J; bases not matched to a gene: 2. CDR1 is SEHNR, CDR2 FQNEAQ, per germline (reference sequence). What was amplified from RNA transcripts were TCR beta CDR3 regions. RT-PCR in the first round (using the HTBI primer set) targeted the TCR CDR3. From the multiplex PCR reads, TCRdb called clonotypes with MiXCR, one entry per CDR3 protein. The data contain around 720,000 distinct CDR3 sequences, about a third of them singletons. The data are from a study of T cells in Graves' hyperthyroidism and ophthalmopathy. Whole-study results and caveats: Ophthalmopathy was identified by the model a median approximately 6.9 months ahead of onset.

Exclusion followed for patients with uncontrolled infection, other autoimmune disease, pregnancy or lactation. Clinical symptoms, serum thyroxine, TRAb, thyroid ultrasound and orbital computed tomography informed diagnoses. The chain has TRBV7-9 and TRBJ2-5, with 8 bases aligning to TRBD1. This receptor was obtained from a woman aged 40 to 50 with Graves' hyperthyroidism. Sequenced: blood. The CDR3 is CASSSGQVQETQYF. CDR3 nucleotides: TGTGCCAGCAGCTCGGGACAGGTCCAAGAGACCCAGTACTTC.